This T cell receptor (beta chain) was retrieved from a study of T cells in Graves' hyperthyroidism and ophthalmopathy. RNA transcripts gave rise to amplified TCR beta CDR3 regions. First-round RT-PCR with HTBI primers amplified the TCR CDR3 region. TCRdb used MiXCR to reprocess the multiplex PCR reads, holding one entry per CDR3 protein. The sample includes 300,000 to 450,000 distinct CDR3 sequences, around 14% of them seen just once. This clonotype was recorded at least ten times. Sequencing was carried out using blood. The receptor was isolated from a woman in her late teens or twenties with Graves' hyperthyroidism.

CDR3 loop: CASRTNSQGDTEAFF. The DNA for the CDR3 is TGTGCCAGCAGGACCAACTCACAGGGAGACACTGAAGCTTTCTTT. This chain joins TRBV12-3 or TRBV12-4 and TRBJ1-1, with a weak D call TRBD1 (6 bases). CDR3 length: 15 residues. Trimming cost V 6 bases and J 3 bases, with 17 bases left between them.